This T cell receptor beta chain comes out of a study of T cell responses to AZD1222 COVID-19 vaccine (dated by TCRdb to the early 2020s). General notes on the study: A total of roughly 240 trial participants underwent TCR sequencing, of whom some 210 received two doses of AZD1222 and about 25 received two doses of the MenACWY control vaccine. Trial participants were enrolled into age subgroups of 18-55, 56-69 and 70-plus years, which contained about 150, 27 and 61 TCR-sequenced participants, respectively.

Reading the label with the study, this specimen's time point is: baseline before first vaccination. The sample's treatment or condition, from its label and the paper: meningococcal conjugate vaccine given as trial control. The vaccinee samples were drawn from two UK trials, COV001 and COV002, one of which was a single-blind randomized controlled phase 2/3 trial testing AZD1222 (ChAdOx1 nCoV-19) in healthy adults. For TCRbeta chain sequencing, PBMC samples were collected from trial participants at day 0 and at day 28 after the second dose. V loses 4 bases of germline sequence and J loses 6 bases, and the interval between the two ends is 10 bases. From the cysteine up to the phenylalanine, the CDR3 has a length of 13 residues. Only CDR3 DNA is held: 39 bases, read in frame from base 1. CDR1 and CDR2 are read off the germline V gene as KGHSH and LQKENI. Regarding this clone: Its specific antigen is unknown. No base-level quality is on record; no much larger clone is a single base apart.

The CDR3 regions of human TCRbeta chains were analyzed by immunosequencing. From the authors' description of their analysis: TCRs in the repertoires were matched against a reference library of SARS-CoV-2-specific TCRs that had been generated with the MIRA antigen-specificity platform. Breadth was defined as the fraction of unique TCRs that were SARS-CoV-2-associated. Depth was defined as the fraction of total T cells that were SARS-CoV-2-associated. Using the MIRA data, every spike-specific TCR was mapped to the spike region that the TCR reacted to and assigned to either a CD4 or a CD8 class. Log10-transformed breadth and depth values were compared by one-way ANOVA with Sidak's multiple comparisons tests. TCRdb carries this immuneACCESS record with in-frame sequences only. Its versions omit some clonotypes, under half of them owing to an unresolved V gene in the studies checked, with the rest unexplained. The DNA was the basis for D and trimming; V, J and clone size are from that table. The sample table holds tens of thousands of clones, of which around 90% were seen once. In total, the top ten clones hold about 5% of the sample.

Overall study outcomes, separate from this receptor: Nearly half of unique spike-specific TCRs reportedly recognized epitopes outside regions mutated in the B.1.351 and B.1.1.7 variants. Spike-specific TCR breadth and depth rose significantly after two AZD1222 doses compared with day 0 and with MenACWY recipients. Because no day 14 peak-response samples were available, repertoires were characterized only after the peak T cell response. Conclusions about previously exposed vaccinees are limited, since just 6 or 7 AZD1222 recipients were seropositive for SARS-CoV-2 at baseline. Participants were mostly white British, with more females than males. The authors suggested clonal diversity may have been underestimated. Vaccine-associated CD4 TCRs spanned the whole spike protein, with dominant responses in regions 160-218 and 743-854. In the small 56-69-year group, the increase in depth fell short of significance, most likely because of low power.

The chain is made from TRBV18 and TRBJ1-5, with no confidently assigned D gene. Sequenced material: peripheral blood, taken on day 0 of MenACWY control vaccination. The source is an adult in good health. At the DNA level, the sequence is TGTGCCAGCTCACAGGGAGACTCTCAGCCCCAGCATTTT. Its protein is CASSQGDSQPQHF.